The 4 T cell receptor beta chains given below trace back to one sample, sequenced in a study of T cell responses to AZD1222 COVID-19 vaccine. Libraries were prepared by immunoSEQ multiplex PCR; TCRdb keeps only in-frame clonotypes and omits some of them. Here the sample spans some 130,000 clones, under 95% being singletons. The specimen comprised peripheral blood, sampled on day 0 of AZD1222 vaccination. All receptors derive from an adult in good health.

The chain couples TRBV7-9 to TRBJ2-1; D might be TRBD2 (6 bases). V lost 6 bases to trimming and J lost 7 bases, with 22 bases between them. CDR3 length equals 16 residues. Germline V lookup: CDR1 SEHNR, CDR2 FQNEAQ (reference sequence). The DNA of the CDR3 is TGTGCCAGCAGTTTGCTCGGCGGGGACGTCCTTAATGAGCAGTTCTTC. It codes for CASSLLGGDVLNEQFF.

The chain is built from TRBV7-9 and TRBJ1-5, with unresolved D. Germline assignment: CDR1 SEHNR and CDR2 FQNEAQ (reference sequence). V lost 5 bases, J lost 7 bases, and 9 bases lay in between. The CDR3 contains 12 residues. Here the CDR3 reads CASSPLGQPQHF. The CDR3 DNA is TGTGCCAGCAGCCCCCTGGGGCAGCCCCAGCATTTT.

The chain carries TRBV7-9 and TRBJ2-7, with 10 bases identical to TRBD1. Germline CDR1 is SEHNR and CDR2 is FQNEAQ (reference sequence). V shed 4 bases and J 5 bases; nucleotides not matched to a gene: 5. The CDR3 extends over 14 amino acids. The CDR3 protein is CASSSTGGFNEQYF. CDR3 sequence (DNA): TGTGCCAGCAGCTCGACAGGGGGCTTCAACGAGCAGTACTTC.

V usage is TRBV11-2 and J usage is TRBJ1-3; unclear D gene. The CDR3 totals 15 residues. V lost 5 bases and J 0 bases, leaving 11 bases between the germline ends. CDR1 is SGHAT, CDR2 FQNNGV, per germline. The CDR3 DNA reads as TGTGCCAGCAGCATCGGACGGTCCTCTGGAAACACCATATATTTT. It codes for CASSIGRSSGNTIYF.